These T cell receptor beta chains were read from a single sample in a study of blood T cells in healthy people across ages. One entry per CDR3 protein results from TCRdb running MiXCR on the 5' RACE reads. The sample yields hundreds of thousands of distinct CDR3 sequences, around three fifths seen once. The sequenced material came from blood. The receptor source for this set is a man in his 60s in good health. Both conserved end residues are trimmed from each CDR3. The D gene is left open where the match is weak.

CDR3 protein,V gene,D gene,J gene
SAHTGTRQPQH,TRBV20-1,NA,TRBJ1-5
AISQGEPGKEAF,TRBV10-3,TRBD1,TRBJ1-1
ASGRDFYEQY,TRBV5-5,NA,TRBJ2-7
ASSQRQGPDMQY,TRBV3-1,NA,TRBJ2-3
ASRPGQGLAKNIQY,TRBV5-1,TRBD1,TRBJ2-4
ASSEVQLSSYEQY,TRBV10-2,NA,TRBJ2-7
ASSYQRGGYDEQF,TRBV2,TRBD2,TRBJ2-1
ASSLSGASTDTQY,TRBV5-1,TRBD2,TRBJ2-3
ASSAGGGAGADTQY,TRBV13,TRBD2,TRBJ2-3
SVEENRDREQF,TRBV29-1,TRBD1,TRBJ2-1
ASSRGGQRLSYEQY,TRBV5-1,NA,TRBJ2-7
ASRPGLAVYEQY,TRBV28,TRBD2,TRBJ2-7
ASIMGGSNQPQH,TRBV28,NA,TRBJ1-5
ASSQGGLSGANVLT,TRBV3-1,NA,TRBJ2-6
ASSADWGGTQY,TRBV6-1,TRBD2,TRBJ2-5
ASSWGSRGYT,TRBV12-3/TRBV12-4,NA,TRBJ1-2
ASSLRTRDTQY,TRBV6-6,NA,TRBJ2-3